The next 25 T cell receptor beta chains were all read from a single sample in a study of blood T cell repertoires in COVID-19. Using immunoSEQ multiplex PCR, the repertoire was profiled, and TCRdb retains in-frame clones only, with some absent. The sample contains hundreds of thousands of clones, 86% of which appear only once. The sample was PBMCs or T cells enriched from blood (not recorded which). The receptors here all came from a woman between 45 and 65 years old in a cohort exposed to, infected with or recovered from COVID-19 (not recorded which).

This chain links TRBV11-1 with TRBJ1-4; 8 bases are a match to TRBD1. The V segment lost 5 bases and the J segment 8 bases; nucleotides outside the gene matches: 4. This CDR3 is built from 13 residues. Germline V CDR1 and CDR2: SGHAT, FQDESV (reference sequence). CDR3 amino acids: CASSLQGEEKLFF. The CDR3 DNA is TGTGCCAGCAGCCTACAGGGGGAAGAAAAACTGTTTTTT.

V and J are TRBV3-1 (or the pseudogene TRBV3-2) and TRBJ1-5; TRBD1 matches 9 bases. Germline CDR1 LGHDT, CDR2 YNNKEL (reference sequence). Losses at the gene ends were 4 bases for V and 4 bases for J; bases not matched to a gene: 5. This CDR3 comprises 15 residues. DNA of the CDR3: TGTGCCAGCAGCCCAACCGGGACAGGGAATCAGCCCCAGCATTTT. It encodes CASSPTGTGNQPQHF.

The chain joins TRBV30 to TRBJ2-7; TRBD1 matches at 7 bases. This CDR3 comprises 15 residues. Germline V lookup: CDR1 GTSNPN, CDR2 SVGIG (reference sequence). V dropped 3 bases and J dropped 4; count of bases not matched to a gene: 12. The CDR3 coding sequence is TGTGCCTGGAGACATATAACAGGGGCCCCTTACGAGCAGTACTTC. It yields the protein CAWRHITGAPYEQYF.

The chain combines TRBV2 with TRBJ2-3; TRBD1 aligns across 8 bases. Germline V gene data show CDR1 as SNHLY and CDR2 as FYNNEI. The V and J ends lost 8 bases and 2 bases, in that order; junction bases with no gene match: 6. The CDR3 length is 14 residues. DNA for the CDR3: TGTGCCAGCGTTTGGGACAGGTCCACAGATACGCAGTATTTT. Residues: CASVWDRSTDTQYF.

The V call is TRBV5-1, the J call TRBJ1-1, with 8 positions matching TRBD1. V lost 6 bases, J lost 5 bases, and 9 bases stayed unmatched. CDR3 size: 14 residues. Germline V gives CDR1 SGHRS, CDR2 YFSETQ. The CDR3 DNA follows: TGCGCCAGCACCCAGGGACAGGCTGTAACTGAAGCTTTCTTT. The encoded protein is CASTQGQAVTEAFF.

The count of this clone is one. This chain connects TRBV6-5 to TRBJ2-7; a weak D match, TRBD1 (5 bases). Germline V gene sequence: CDR1 MNHEY, CDR2 SVGAGI. The CDR3 totals 12 residues. Trimming took off 10 bases at V and 7 bases at J, with 17 bases between the two ends. The CDR3 here is CATMEGAREQYF. The CDR3 DNA follows: TGTGCCACCATGGAAGGGGCGAGGGAGCAGTACTTC.

CDR3 amino acids: CAWSSGLGNTIYF. The CDR3 region has the DNA TGTGCCTGGAGTTCAGGGCTGGGAAACACCATATATTTT. The chain employs TRBV30 and TRBJ1-3; a weak D match, TRBD1 (5 bases). V was shortened by 2 bases and J by 4 bases, with 9 bases between the two germline ends. Germline CDR1 GTSNPN, CDR2 SVGIG (reference sequence). CDR3 length: 13 residues.

This chain links TRBV28 with TRBJ1-2; the match to TRBD1 covers 7 bases. Germline assignment: CDR1 MDHEN and CDR2 SYDVKM. The CDR3 is made up of 14 amino acids. Trimming removed 2 bases from V and 12 bases from J; junction bases left unmatched: 12. As DNA, the CDR3 is TGTGCCAGCAGTTTAACAGAGACAGGGCTCGGAGACACCTTC. It codes for CASSLTETGLGDTF.

This chain joins TRBV19 and TRBJ2-2; TRBD1 aligns across 8 bases. The CDR3 is 15 amino acids. Trimming took 3 bases from V and 5 from J; bases not matched to a gene: 5. Per the germline V gene, CDR1 is LNHDA and CDR2 is SQIVND (reference sequence). The CDR3 bases are TGTGCCAGTAGTATCGGACAGGGTGGGACCGGGGAGCTGTTTTTT. It codes for CASSIGQGGTGELFF. Full variable domain (missing parts from reference TRBV19 and TRBJ2-2): DGGITQSPKYLFRKEGQNVTLSCEQNLNHDAMYWYRQDPGQGLRLIYYSQIVNDFQKGDIAEGYSVSREKKESFPLTVTSAQKNPTAFYLCASSIGQGGTGELFFGEGSRLTVL.

This chain links TRBV14 with TRBJ1-1; no clear D. CDR3 length equals 13 residues. Trimming stripped 4 bases from V and 0 bases from J, with 6 bases between. Germline lookup yields CDR1 SGHDN and CDR2 FVKESK. This CDR3 is CASSLALNTEAFF. In DNA form, the CDR3 reads TGTGCCAGCAGCCTAGCTCTGAACACTGAAGCTTTCTTT.

This clone was seen a single time. The genes are TRBV19 and TRBJ1-3; 8 bases map to TRBD1. The germline CDR1 and CDR2 sequences are LNHDA and SQIVND (reference sequence). This CDR3 is 17 amino acids long. Trimming removed 2 bases from V and 0 bases from J; junction bases left unmatched: 6. This chain's CDR3 is CASSIIGTGDSGNTIYF. The CDR3 DNA sequence: TGTGCCAGTAGTATAATTGGGACAGGAGACTCTGGAAACACCATATATTTT.

The V gene is TRBV3-1 (or the pseudogene TRBV3-2), the J gene TRBJ2-2; weak D call: TRBD2 (7 bases). Germline V lookup: CDR1 LGHDT, CDR2 YNNKEL (reference sequence). CDR3 length: 17 amino acids. V gave up 1 base and J gave up 7 bases, with 19 bases separating them. Here the CDR3 reads CASSQASGGGFYGELFF. The CDR3 DNA reads TGTGCCAGCAGCCAAGCATCTGGCGGGGGCTTTTACGGGGAGCTGTTTTTT.

The genes are TRBV18 and TRBJ2-7, with D hard to call. V lost 1 base, J lost 0 bases, and 7 bases lay in between. The CDR3 has 14 amino acids. Germline CDR1 reads KGHSH; CDR2 reads LQKENI. The CDR3 protein is CASSPQTSSYEQYF. CDR3 nucleotides: TGTGCCAGCTCACCACAGACTTCCTCCTACGAGCAGTACTTC.

The V gene is TRBV15, the J gene TRBJ1-2; possibly TRBD1 for D (6 bases). This CDR3 is 14 amino acids long. Between the trimmed V and J ends, which lost 1 base and 2 bases, there was a span of 8 bases. Germline values: CDR1 LNHNV, CDR2 YYDKDF (reference sequence). The CDR3 nucleotides read TGTGCCACCAGCAGAGGACAGGTCAACTATGGCTACACCTTC. It codes for CATSRGQVNYGYTF.

This clone was detected once. V usage is TRBV5-6 and J usage is TRBJ1-6, with TRBD1 matching over 7 bases. The CDR3 length is 16 residues. The J segment lost 5 bases and the V segment lost 4 bases, leaving 9 bases of the junction unmatched. In germline, CDR1 is SGHDT, CDR2 YYEEEE. CDR3 loop: CASSLYGQEDNSPLHF. CDR3 in DNA: TGTGCCAGCAGCCTCTACGGACAGGAAGATAATTCACCCCTCCACTTT. Based on the CDR3 plus reference TRBV5-6 and TRBJ1-6, the full variable domain is DAGVTQSPTHLIKTRGQQVTLRCSPKSGHDTVSWYQQALGQGPQFIFQYYEEEERQRGNFPDRFSGHQFPNYSSELNVNALLLGDSALYLCASSLYGQEDNSPLHFGNGTRLTVT.

The rearrangement links TRBV9 to TRBJ2-3; 9 bases fit TRBD1. This CDR3 has 16 amino acids. The junction had 7 bases not matched to a gene; V was cut back by 4 bases and J by 1 base. The germline V gene encodes CDR1 SGDLS and CDR2 YYNGEE. The CDR3 nucleotides are TGTGCCAGCAGCTCGAGTAGGACAGGGGGCACAGATACGCAGTATTTT. This encodes CASSSSRTGGTDTQYF.

This CDR3 reads CASSSGLGQYF. CDR3 sequence (DNA): TGTGCCAGCAGTTCCGGACTAGGGCAGTATTTT. The rearrangement links TRBV6-5 to TRBJ2-3; 7 bases agree with TRBD2. V was pared by 4 bases and J by 11 bases, with 3 bases of the junction left unmatched. The CDR3 has 11 amino acids. Germline loops: CDR1 MNHEY, CDR2 SVGAGI.

This chain's CDR3 is CASSLVLGQRGEKLFF. CDR3 coding DNA: TGTGCCAGCAGCTTAGTGTTGGGACAGCGTGGGGAAAAACTGTTTTTT. The genes are TRBV7-2 and TRBJ1-4, with 7 bases matching TRBD1. Germline CDR1 SGHTA, CDR2 FQGNSA. The length of the CDR3 is 16 residues. The J segment lost 8 bases and the V segment lost 1 base, leaving 10 bases of the junction unmatched. Based on the CDR3 plus reference TRBV7-2 and TRBJ1-4, the full variable domain is GAGVSQSPSNKVTEKGKDVELRCDPISGHTALYWYRQSLGQGLEFLIYFQGNSAPDKSGLPSDRFSAERTGGSVSTLTIQRTQQEDSAVYLCASSLVLGQRGEKLFFGSGTQLSVL.

The chain links TRBV15 to TRBJ2-4, with a weak D call TRBD2 (5 bases). From germline, CDR1 is LNHNV and CDR2 YYDKDF (reference sequence). V lost 4 bases and J lost 4, with 17 bases in between. The CDR3 is 16 residues long. CDR3 amino acids: CATSNRAVEVKNIQYF. DNA for the CDR3: TGTGCCACCAGCAATAGGGCAGTGGAGGTGAAAAACATTCAGTACTTC.

The chain joins TRBV6-2 or TRBV6-3 to TRBJ1-2; perhaps TRBD1 as D (6 bases). Germline V gene lookup returns CDR1 MNHEY and CDR2 SVGEGT. V lost 4 bases to trimming and J lost 7 bases, with 16 bases between them. There are 14 residues in the CDR3. The CDR3 reads CASSFRGGHGGYTF. The CDR3 nucleotides are TGTGCCAGCAGTTTCCGGGGGGGCCACGGTGGCTACACCTTC.

This clone was picked up a small number of times. This chain uses TRBV28 with TRBJ1-6; no clear D gene. This CDR3 is 13 amino acids long. From germline, CDR1 is MDHEN and CDR2 SYDVKM. Between the trimmed V and J ends, which lost 8 bases and 9 bases, there was a span of 14 bases. The CDR3 region is CASSGSVSSPLHF. As DNA, the CDR3 is TGTGCCAGCTCGGGGTCCGTTAGTTCACCCCTCCACTTT.

The V gene is TRBV10-3, the J gene TRBJ1-5; TRBD1 matches at 9 bases. With V trimmed by 0 bases and J by 9 bases, 9 bases remained unmatched. Germline lookup yields CDR1 ENHRY and CDR2 SYGVKD. The length of the CDR3 is 16 residues. Written as DNA, the CDR3 is TGTGCCATCAGTGAGTCTGACAGGGGGGGTAAATGGCCCCAGCATTTT. Amino acids: CAISESDRGGKWPQHF.

A single count supports this clone. The chain links TRBV11-2 to TRBJ1-4; maybe TRBD1 (5 bases). This CDR3 has 14 residues. The V end was cut by 7 bases, the J end by 5 bases, with 14 bases between. The germline gives CDR1 SGHAT, CDR2 FQNNGV. The CDR3 nucleotides are TGTGCCAGCACCAAATCAGGGTGGAATGAAAAACTGTTTTTT. This gives the protein CASTKSGWNEKLFF.

The V and J genes are TRBV6-5 and TRBJ1-1, with D hard to call. CDR3 length equals 13 residues. V lost 3 bases and J lost 0, with 5 bases in between. From germline, CDR1 is MNHEY and CDR2 SVGAGI. The CDR3 reads CASSYAVNTEAFF. As DNA, the CDR3 is TGTGCCAGCAGTTATGCGGTGAACACTGAAGCTTTCTTT.

The rearrangement links TRBV27 to TRBJ1-1; 7 nucleotides line up with TRBD1. The CDR3 is 15 amino acids. V shed 4 bases, J shed 5 bases, and the junction held 10 bases outside the gene matches. Germline-derived CDR1 and CDR2 are MNHEY and SMNVEV (reference sequence). This CDR3 is CASSYLTGARTEAFF. The DNA for the CDR3 is TGTGCCAGCAGTTACCTCACAGGGGCGCGAACTGAAGCTTTCTTT.